The clone carrying this T cell receptor (beta chain) was seen ten or more times. These data come from a study of neurological immune-mediated disorders. Synthesis of cDNA was accomplished via 5'RACE employing 10-nucleotide random UMIs. TCRdb fed the 5' RACE reads into MiXCR, producing one record per CDR3 protein. The sample has about 40,000 distinct CDR3 sequences, approximately 2.4% seen once; the top ten hold about 2.4%. The unsorted libraries were prepared from 2 million PBMCs (stored at -80 C). The CDR3 length is 16 residues. The germline V gene has CDR1 SGHRS and CDR2 YFSETQ. J was trimmed by 5 bases and V by 0 bases; bases with no gene match: 7.

This clonotype was obtained from a man in his fifties with multiple sclerosis. V and J are TRBV5-1 and TRBJ2-1; TRBD2 matches 8 bases. Sequencing was carried out using PBMCs. CDR3 amino acids: CASSLDAGGSHNEQFF. CDR3 bases: TGCGCCAGCAGCTTGGATGCGGGGGGTTCGCACAATGAGCAGTTCTTC.